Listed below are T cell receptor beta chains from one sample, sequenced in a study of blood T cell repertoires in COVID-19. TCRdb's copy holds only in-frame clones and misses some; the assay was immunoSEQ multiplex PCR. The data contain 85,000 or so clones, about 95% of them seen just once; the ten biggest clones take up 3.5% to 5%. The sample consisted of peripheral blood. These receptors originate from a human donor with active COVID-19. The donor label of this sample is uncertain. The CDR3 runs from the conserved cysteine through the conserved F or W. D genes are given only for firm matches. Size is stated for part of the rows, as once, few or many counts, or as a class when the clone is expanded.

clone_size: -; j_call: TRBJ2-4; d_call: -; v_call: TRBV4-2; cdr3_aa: CASSQEPGWAKNIQYF; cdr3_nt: TGTGCCAGCAGCCAAGAGCCGGGGTGGGCCAAAAACATTCAGTACTTC
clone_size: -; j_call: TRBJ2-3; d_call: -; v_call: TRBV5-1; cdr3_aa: CASSLGLVSGDTQYF; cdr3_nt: TGCGCCAGCAGCTTGGGGCTAGTAAGCGGAGATACGCAGTATTTT
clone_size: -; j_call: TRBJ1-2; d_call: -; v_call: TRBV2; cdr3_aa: CASSRANYGYTF; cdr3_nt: TGTGCCAGCAGTCGGGCTAACTATGGCTACACCTTC
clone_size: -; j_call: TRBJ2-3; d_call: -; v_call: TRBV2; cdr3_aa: CASSEGAGRIDTQYF; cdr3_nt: TGTGCCAGCAGTGAAGGGGCGGGAAGGATAGATACGCAGTATTTT
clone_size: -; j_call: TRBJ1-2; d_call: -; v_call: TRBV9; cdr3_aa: CASSVGDTADGYTF; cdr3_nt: TGTGCCAGCAGCGTAGGGGACACTGCGGATGGCTACACCTTC
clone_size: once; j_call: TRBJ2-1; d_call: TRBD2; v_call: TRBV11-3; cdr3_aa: CASSLGSGTPRFGEQFF; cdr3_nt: TGTGCCAGCAGCTTAGGCAGCGGGACTCCCAGGTTTGGTGAGCAGTTCTTC
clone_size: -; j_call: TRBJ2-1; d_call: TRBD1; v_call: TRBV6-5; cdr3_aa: CASGERGRNEQFF; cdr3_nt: TGTGCCAGCGGGGAAAGGGGGCGCAATGAGCAGTTCTTC
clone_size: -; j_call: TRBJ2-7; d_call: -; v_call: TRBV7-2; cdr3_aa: CASSLRLETYEQYF; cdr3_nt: TGTGCCAGCAGCTTACGACTGGAAACCTACGAGCAGTACTTC
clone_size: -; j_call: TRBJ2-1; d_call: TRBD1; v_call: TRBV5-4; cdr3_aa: CASSLLQGQGEQFF; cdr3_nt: TGTGCCAGCAGCTTGTTACAGGGACAGGGTGAGCAGTTCTTC
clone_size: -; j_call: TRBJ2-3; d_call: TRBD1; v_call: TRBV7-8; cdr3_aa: CASSFNRGSTDTQYF; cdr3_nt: TGTGCCAGCAGCTTCAACAGGGGGTCCACAGATACGCAGTATTTT
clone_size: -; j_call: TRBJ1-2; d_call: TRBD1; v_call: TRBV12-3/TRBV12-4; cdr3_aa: CASTGQGYYGYTF; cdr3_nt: TGTGCCAGCACGGGACAGGGCTACTATGGCTACACCTTC
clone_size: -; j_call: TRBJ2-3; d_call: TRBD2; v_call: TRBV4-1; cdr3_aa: CASRRGAGGISDTQYF; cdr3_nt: TGCGCCAGCAGAAGGGGGGCGGGGGGTATCTCCGATACGCAGTATTTT
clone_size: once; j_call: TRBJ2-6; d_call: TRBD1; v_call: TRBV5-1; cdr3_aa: CASSVGQGGGTGANVLTF; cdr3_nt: TGCGCCAGCAGCGTGGGACAGGGTGGAGGAACTGGGGCCAACGTCCTGACTTTC
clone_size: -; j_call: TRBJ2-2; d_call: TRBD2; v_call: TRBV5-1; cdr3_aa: CASRNLAGGETGELFF; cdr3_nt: TGCGCCAGCAGGAATCTAGCGGGGGGTGAGACCGGGGAGCTGTTTTTT
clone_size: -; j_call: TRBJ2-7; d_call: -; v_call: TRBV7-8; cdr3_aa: CASSFTGSGEQYF; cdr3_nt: TGTGCCAGCAGCTTCACAGGGTCAGGGGAGCAGTACTTC
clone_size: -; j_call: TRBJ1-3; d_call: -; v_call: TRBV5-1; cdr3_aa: CASSRDNPGSGNTIYF; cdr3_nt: TGCGCCAGCAGCAGGGACAACCCAGGCTCTGGAAACACCATATATTTT
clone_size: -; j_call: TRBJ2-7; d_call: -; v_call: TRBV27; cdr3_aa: CASRDTGRGHEQYF; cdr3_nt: TGTGCCAGCAGAGATACTGGCAGGGGCCACGAGCAGTACTTC
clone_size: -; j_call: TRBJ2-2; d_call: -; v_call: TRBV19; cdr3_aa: CASSIYPPNTGELFF; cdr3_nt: TGTGCCAGTAGTATATATCCCCCGAACACCGGGGAGCTGTTTTTT
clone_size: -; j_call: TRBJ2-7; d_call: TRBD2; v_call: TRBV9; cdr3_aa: CASTLGEGSHEQYF; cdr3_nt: TGTGCCAGCACTTTAGGGGAGGGGTCCCACGAGCAGTACTTC
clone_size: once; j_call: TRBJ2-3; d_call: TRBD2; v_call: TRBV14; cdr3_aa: CASNPATGSRLAGITDTQYF; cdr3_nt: TGTGCCAGCAACCCAGCGACAGGGTCCCGACTAGCGGGGATCACAGATACGCAGTATTTT
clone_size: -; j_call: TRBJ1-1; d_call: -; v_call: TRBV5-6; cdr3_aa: CASSLVRDTEAFF; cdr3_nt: TGTGCCAGCAGCTTGGTCAGGGACACTGAAGCTTTCTTT
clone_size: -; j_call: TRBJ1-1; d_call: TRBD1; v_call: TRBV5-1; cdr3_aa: CASSSDPGGTEAFF; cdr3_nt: TGCGCCAGCAGCTCCGATCCAGGGGGCACTGAAGCTTTCTTT
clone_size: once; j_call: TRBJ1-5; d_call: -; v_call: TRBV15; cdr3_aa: CATSIGAGGLSNQPQHF; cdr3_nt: TGTGCCACCAGCATCGGGGCGGGGGGGCTTAGCAATCAGCCCCAGCATTTT
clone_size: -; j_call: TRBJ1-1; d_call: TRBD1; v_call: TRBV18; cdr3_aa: CASSPTGDTEAFF; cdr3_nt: TGTGCCAGCTCACCGACAGGGGACACTGAAGCTTTCTTT
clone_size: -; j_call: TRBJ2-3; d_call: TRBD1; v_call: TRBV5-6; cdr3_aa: CASSPRDRPSGTQYF; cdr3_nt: TGTGCCAGCAGCCCCCGGGACAGACCGTCGGGTACGCAGTATTTT
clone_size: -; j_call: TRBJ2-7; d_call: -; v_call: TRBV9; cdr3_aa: CASSQGGSRLSYEQYF; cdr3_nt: TGTGCCAGCAGCCAGGGGGGCTCCCGCCTCTCCTACGAGCAGTACTTC
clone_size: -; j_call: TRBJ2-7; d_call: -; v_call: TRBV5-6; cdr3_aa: CASSLSSPSYEQYF; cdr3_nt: TGTGCCAGCAGCTTATCTAGTCCATCCTACGAGCAGTACTTC
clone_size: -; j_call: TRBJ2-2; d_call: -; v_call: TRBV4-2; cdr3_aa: CASSQDPKSGREELFF; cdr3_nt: TGTGCCAGCAGCCAAGACCCCAAATCCGGACGGGAGGAGCTGTTTTTT
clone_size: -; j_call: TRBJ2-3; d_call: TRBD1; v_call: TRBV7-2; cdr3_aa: CASSLAQGDRGGTDTQYF; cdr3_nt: TGTGCCAGCAGCTTAGCGCAAGGGGACAGGGGAGGAACAGATACGCAGTATTTT
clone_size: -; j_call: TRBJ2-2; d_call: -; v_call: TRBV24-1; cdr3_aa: CATSDWAGTGELFF; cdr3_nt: TGTGCCACCAGTGATTGGGCAGGGACCGGGGAGCTGTTTTTT
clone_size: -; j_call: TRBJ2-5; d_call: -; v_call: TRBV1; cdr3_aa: CTSSQDLAGDQETQYF; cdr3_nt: TGCACCAGCAGCCAAGATTTAGCGGGCGACCAAGAGACCCAGTACTTC
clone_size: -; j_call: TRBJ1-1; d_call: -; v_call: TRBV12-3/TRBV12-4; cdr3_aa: CASSFEGKTEAFF; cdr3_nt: TGTGCCAGCAGTTTCGAGGGTAAAACTGAAGCTTTCTTT
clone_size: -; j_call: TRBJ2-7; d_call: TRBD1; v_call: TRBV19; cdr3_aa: CASSTGQASYEQYF; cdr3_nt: TGTGCCAGTAGCACGGGACAGGCGTCCTACGAGCAGTACTTC
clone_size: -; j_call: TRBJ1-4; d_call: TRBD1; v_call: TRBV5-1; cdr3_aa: CASSASGGSIEKLFF; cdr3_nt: TGCGCCAGCAGCGCCTCAGGGGGCTCGATTGAAAAACTGTTTTTT
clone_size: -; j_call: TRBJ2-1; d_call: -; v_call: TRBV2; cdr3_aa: CASSPRDYWGPEQFF; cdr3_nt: TGTGCCAGCAGCCCCAGGGACTATTGGGGGCCAGAGCAGTTCTTC
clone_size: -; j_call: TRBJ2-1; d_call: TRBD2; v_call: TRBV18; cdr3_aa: CASSLREGWNEQFF; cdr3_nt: TGTGCCAGCTCACTGCGGGAGGGGTGGAATGAGCAGTTCTTC
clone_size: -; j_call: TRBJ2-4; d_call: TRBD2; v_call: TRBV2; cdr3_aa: CASSEGREGPYF; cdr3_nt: TGTGCCAGCAGTGAGGGGCGGGAGGGCCCGTACTTC
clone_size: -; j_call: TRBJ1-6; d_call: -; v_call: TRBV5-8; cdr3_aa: CASSVGSSYNSPLHF; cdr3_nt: TGTGCCAGCAGCGTCGGGAGCTCCTATAATTCACCCCTCCACTTT
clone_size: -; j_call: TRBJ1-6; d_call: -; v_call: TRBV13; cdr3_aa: CASSPGGQSYSPLHF; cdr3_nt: TGTGCCAGCAGCCCGGGGGGGCAGTCCTATTCACCCCTCCACTTT
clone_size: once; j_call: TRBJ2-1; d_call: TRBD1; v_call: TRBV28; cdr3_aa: CASSSFDRGLQFF; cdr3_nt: TGTGCCAGCAGTTCCTTTGACAGGGGGCTTCAGTTCTTC
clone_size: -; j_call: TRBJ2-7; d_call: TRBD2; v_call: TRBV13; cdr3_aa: CASSLGTSGPGHF; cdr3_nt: TGTGCCAGCTCCCTGGGGACTAGCGGGCCGGGGCACTTC
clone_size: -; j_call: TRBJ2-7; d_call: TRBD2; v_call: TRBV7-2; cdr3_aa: CASSLGLDREQYF; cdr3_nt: TGTGCCAGCAGCCTCGGACTAGATCGCGAGCAGTACTTC
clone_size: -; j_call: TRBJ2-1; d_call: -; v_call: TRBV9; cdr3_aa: CASSVVSRGAYNEQFF; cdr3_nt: TGTGCCAGCAGCGTAGTTAGTAGAGGAGCCTACAATGAGCAGTTCTTC
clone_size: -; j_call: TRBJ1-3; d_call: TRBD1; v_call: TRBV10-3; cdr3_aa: CASQGEEGAPGNTIYF; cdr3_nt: TGTGCCTCACAGGGCGAAGAGGGGGCGCCTGGAAACACCATATATTTT
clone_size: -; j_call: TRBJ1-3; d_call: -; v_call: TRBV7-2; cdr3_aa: CASSSGGVGNTIYF; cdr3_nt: TGTGCCAGCAGCTCGGGGGGGGTTGGAAACACCATATATTTT
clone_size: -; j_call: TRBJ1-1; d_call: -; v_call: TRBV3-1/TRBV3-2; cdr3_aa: CASSHGWLAGVTEAFF; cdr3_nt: TGTGCCAGCAGCCATGGGTGGTTAGCCGGGGTAACTGAAGCTTTCTTT
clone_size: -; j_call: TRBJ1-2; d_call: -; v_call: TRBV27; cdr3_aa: CASSSDRYGYTF; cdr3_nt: TGTGCCAGCAGTTCCGACAGATATGGCTACACCTTC
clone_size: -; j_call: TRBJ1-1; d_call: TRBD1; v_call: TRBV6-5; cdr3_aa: CASSIPGQDGAFF; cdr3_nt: TGTGCCAGCAGTATTCCGGGACAGGACGGTGCTTTCTTT
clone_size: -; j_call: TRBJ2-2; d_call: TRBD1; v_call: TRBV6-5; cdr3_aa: CASGQGAKVGELFF; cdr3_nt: TGTGCCAGCGGACAGGGGGCTAAGGTCGGGGAGCTGTTTTTT
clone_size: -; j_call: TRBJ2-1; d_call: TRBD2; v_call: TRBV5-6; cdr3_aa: CASSLALAEHNEQFF; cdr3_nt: TGTGCCAGCAGCTTGGCTCTAGCGGAGCACAATGAGCAGTTCTTC
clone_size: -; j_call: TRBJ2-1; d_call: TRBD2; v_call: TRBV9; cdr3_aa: CASSVNLREVNEQFF; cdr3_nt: TGTGCCAGCAGCGTAAATTTGCGGGAGGTAAATGAGCAGTTCTTC